This passage covers 27 T cell receptor beta chains from one sample sequenced in a study of T-cell memory formation after mild COVID-19. Each CDR3 protein is one row after TCRdb ran MiXCR on the 5' RACE reads. The profile shows roughly 220,000 distinct CDR3 sequences, over 9% of them singletons. Specimen: PBMCs or a T cell subset sorted from them (not recorded which). These receptors were taken from a young man who had mild COVID-19 (a few samples of this study predate the infection). Cell type and time point are not known.

The sample holds many counts of this clonotype. The chain recombines TRBV11-2 with TRBJ2-1; possibly TRBD1 or TRBD2 for D (6 bases each). The ends were cut back, 5 bases at V and 0 bases at J, with 17 bases in the middle. Germline V CDR1 and CDR2: SGHAT, FQNNGV. This CDR3 spans 17 amino acids. CDR3 coding DNA: TGTGCCAGCAGCCCCTGGGGGGCGGGGCGCTCCTACAATGAGCAGTTCTTC. The encoded protein is CASSPWGAGRSYNEQFF.

This clonotype was counted many times. The CDR3 DNA is TGTGCCAGCATCTACACAGTGAACACCGGGGAGCTGTTTTTT. Amino acid sequence: CASIYTVNTGELFF. This chain connects TRBV4-2 to TRBJ2-2; D gene uncertain. Germline CDR1 is LGHNA and CDR2 is YNFKEQ. The CDR3 is 14 residues long. Trimming stripped 7 bases from V and 1 base from J, with 10 bases between.

This clonotype occurred a few times. The chain is built from TRBV7-8 and TRBJ2-5; D possibly corresponds to TRBD1 (7 bases). This CDR3 has 15 residues. CDR1 is SGHVS, CDR2 FQNEAQ, per germline. Trimming shortened V by 5 bases and J by 2 bases, and 15 bases separated the two germline ends. CDR3 sequence: CASSPRRGLQETQYF. Written as DNA, the CDR3 is TGTGCCAGCAGCCCGAGGAGGGGGCTTCAAGAGACCCAGTACTTC.

This clonotype has just a few counts. The chain joins TRBV4-2 to TRBJ1-5; D is undetermined. Per germline, CDR1 LGHNA and CDR2 YNFKEQ. Trimming took off 0 bases at V and 2 bases at J, with 11 bases between the two ends. The CDR3 contains 16 residues. DNA for the CDR3: TGTGCCAGCAGCCAAGATTTGGTTTCTGGCAATCAGCCCCAGCATTTT. Encoded protein: CASSQDLVSGNQPQHF.

The sample holds many counts of this clonotype. The chain carries TRBV6-5 and TRBJ1-6; 9 nucleotides line up with TRBD1. There are 15 residues in the CDR3. Germline V gene sequence: CDR1 MNHEY, CDR2 SVGAGI. The ends lost 10 bases at V and 7 bases at J; junction bases unmatched: 11. CDR3 DNA sequence: TGTGCCACCTTAAGATCTGGGACAGGGAATTCACCCCTCCACTTT. Its protein is CATLRSGTGNSPLHF.

The V gene is TRBV7-8, the J gene TRBJ2-7; D uncertain. CDR1 is SGHVS, CDR2 FQNEAQ, per germline. V was shortened by 1 base and J by 7 bases, with 17 bases between the two germline ends. The CDR3 runs 15 residues. The CDR3 DNA reads as TGTGCCAGCAGCTTAGAGTTTAGCTCCCTAGGGGAGCAGTACTTC. Translated: CASSLEFSSLGEQYF.

This clonotype was counted at least ten times. The V gene is TRBV7-9, the J gene TRBJ1-2, with D uncertain. This CDR3 spans 12 amino acids. Germline values: CDR1 SEHNR, CDR2 FQNEAQ (reference sequence). Deletions cut 4 bases from V and 7 bases from J, with 10 bases between. In DNA form, the CDR3 reads TGTGCCAGCAGCTCCGAGAATGGTGGCTACACCTTC. It yields the protein CASSSENGGYTF.

The table lists this clonotype with many counts. The CDR3 is CASSRRLSNEKLFF. CDR3 DNA: TGCGCCAGCAGCCGCCGGCTTTCAAATGAAAAACTGTTTTTT. V and J are TRBV4-1 and TRBJ1-4, with D unresolved. The V gene lost 4 bases and the J gene lost 5 bases, with 11 bases spanning the gap. The V gene's germline CDR1 is MGHRA and CDR2 YSYEKL. There are 14 residues in the CDR3.

The chain couples TRBV7-2 to TRBJ2-3; 7 positions match TRBD1. The germline gives CDR1 SGHTA, CDR2 FQGNSA. V was clipped by 8 bases and J by 0 bases; unmatched bases: 5. The length of the CDR3 is 14 residues. CDR3 nucleotides: TGTGCCAGCGGCGGACAGGTTAGCACAGATACGCAGTATTTT. It translates to CASGGQVSTDTQYF.

This chain connects TRBV7-3 to TRBJ2-5; D possibly corresponds to TRBD2 (7 bases). V dropped 5 bases and J dropped 5 bases, with 15 bases sitting between them. Germline V gene sequence: CDR1 SGHTA, CDR2 FQGTGA. This CDR3 comprises 14 residues. The chain's CDR3 is CASSRGGDPETQYF. As DNA, the CDR3 is TGTGCCAGCAGCCGAGGGGGGGATCCTGAGACCCAGTACTTC.

This clonotype was counted between two and nine times. The chain combines TRBV10-2 with TRBJ2-5; D is unclear. From germline, CDR1 is WSHSY and CDR2 SAAADI. The CDR3 extends over 13 amino acids. V lost 5 bases and J 5 bases, leaving 12 bases between the germline ends. The CDR3 region has the DNA TGCGCCAGCAGTACATACCACGGGGAGACCCAGTACTTC. Amino acid sequence: CASSTYHGETQYF.

In this sample, this clonotype turned up a few times. This chain connects TRBV7-2 to TRBJ2-5, with D possibly TRBD2 on 6 matching bases. V lost 8 bases to trimming and J lost 7 bases, with 17 bases between them. Germline-derived CDR1 and CDR2 are SGHTA and FQGNSA. The CDR3 is 13 amino acids. The CDR3 coding sequence is TGTGCCAGCGTCCCACAAGCGGGCGGGACCCAGTACTTC. The encoded protein is CASVPQAGGTQYF.

This clonotype was observed at least ten times. The J gene is TRBJ1-1, the V gene TRBV5-1; no firm D call. The CDR3 covers 14 residues. Looked up from germline, CDR1 is SGHRS and CDR2 is YFSETQ. V lost 0 bases to trimming and J lost 6 bases, with 12 bases between them. Here the CDR3 DNA reads TGCGCCAGCAGCTTGGAGGGAACGTACCCTGAAGCTTTCTTT. Translation gives CASSLEGTYPEAFF.

The rearrangement links TRBV29-1 to TRBJ1-5, with D possibly TRBD1 on 6 matching bases. Germline V gives CDR1 SQVTM, CDR2 ANQGSEA. There are 13 residues in the CDR3. Trimming cost V 3 bases and J 4 bases, with 10 bases left between them. In nucleotides, the CDR3 is TGCAGCGTTGAGCTGGACAGAAATCAGCCCCAGCATTTT. Translated: CSVELDRNQPQHF. Complete variable domain (other parts from reference TRBV29-1 and TRBJ1-5): SAVISQKPSRDICQRGTSLTIQCQVDSQVTMMFWYRQQPGQSLTLIATANQGSEATYESGFVIDKFPISRPNLTFSTLTVSNMSPEDSSIYLCSVELDRNQPQHFGDGTRLSIL.

This clonotype appeared many times. This chain links TRBV20-1 with TRBJ2-3; 10 bases line up with TRBD2. The germline CDR1 and CDR2 sequences are DFQATT and SNEGSKA (reference sequence). Trimming took 5 bases from V and 5 from J; bases not matched to a gene: 10. CDR3 length: 15 residues. The CDR3 here is CSAADSGGAGDTQYF. CDR3 DNA sequence: TGCAGTGCTGCAGACAGCGGGGGGGCGGGAGATACGCAGTATTTT.

This clonotype has just a few counts. The J gene is TRBJ2-7, the V gene TRBV4-3; 10 nucleotides agree with TRBD2. The V gene end was trimmed by 0 bases and the J gene end by 6 bases; junction bases not matched to a gene: 17. This CDR3 has 19 residues. In germline, CDR1 is LGHNA, CDR2 YSLEER. DNA of the CDR3: TGCGCCAGCAGCCAAGATTGGGCTTCAGCGGGGGGGCCGGTTGGCGAGCAGTACTTC. This sequence encodes CASSQDWASAGGPVGEQYF.

The chain has TRBV7-2 and TRBJ2-7; D perhaps matches TRBD1 (6 bases). The length of the CDR3 is 13 residues. The germline CDR1 and CDR2 sequences are SGHTA and FQGNSA. V lost 7 bases, J lost 5 bases, and 15 bases lay in between. The CDR3 DNA sequence: TGTGCCAGCACCTCGCACAGGGCAGACGAGCAGTACTTC. Translating gives CASTSHRADEQYF. Together with reference TRBV7-2 and TRBJ2-7, the CDR3 gives the full variable domain: GAGVSQSPSNKVTEKGKDVELRCDPISGHTALYWYRQSLGQGLEFLIYFQGNSAPDKSGLPSDRFSAERTGGSVSTLTIQRTQQEDSAVYLCASTSHRADEQYFGPGTRLTVT.

CDR3 region: CASRVGQGHGYTF. The DNA of the CDR3 is TGTGCCAGCAGGGTGGGACAGGGGCATGGCTACACCTTC. The gene calls are TRBV6-6 and TRBJ1-2; 10 nucleotides line up with TRBD1. CDR1 MNHNY and CDR2 SVGAGI come from the germline V gene (reference sequence). Trimming at V came to 6 bases and at J to 6 bases, leaving 4 bases not matched to a gene. The CDR3 has 13 residues.

The chain has TRBV7-2 and TRBJ1-5; maybe TRBD1 (6 bases). V was cut by 2 bases and J by 6 bases, with 14 bases left in between. This CDR3 spans 15 amino acids. Looked up from germline, CDR1 is SGHTA and CDR2 is FQGNSA. The CDR3 bases are TGTGCCAGCAGCTTACAGTCAGGGGTCGGTCAGCCCCAGCATTTT. Protein product: CASSLQSGVGQPQHF.

CDR3 nucleotide sequence: TGCGCCAGCAGCCGGGGGTTGGGTGAAGTAGGAGATACGCAGTATTTT. Protein product: CASSRGLGEVGDTQYF. The genes are TRBV4-3 and TRBJ2-3; TRBD1 or TRBD2 may be the D gene (5 bases each). The germline V gene encodes CDR1 LGHNA and CDR2 YSLEER. V lost 4 bases and J 5 bases, leaving 19 bases between the germline ends. This CDR3 region has 16 residues.

This clonotype was found a few times. The gene calls are TRBV6-2 or TRBV6-3 and TRBJ2-3, with 14 bases aligning to TRBD2. CDR1 and CDR2 (germline): MNHEY, SVGEGT. This CDR3 has 19 amino acids. V dropped 7 bases and J dropped 1; count of bases not matched to a gene: 13. CDR3 DNA: TGTGCCAGCAAACCCGGGACTAGCGGGGGCCCGAGGGGCACAGATACGCAGTATTTT. This encodes CASKPGTSGGPRGTDTQYF.

This clonotype was recorded a few times. CDR3 loop: CASSLTLTGMAGNTIYF. The CDR3 DNA is TGTGCCAGCAGCCTCACTCTTACAGGGATGGCTGGAAACACCATATATTTT. The J gene is TRBJ1-3, the V gene TRBV5-8; a weak D match, TRBD1 (6 bases). CDR3 length: 17 residues. CDR1 is SGHTS and CDR2 is YDEGEE in the germline V gene. Between the trimmed V and J ends, which lost 4 bases and 2 bases, there was a span of 19 bases.

A few counts support this clonotype. The gene calls are TRBV5-1 and TRBJ2-3, with 9 bases identical to TRBD2. Trimming took 4 bases from V and 4 from J; bases not matched to a gene: 10. Germline CDR1 reads SGHRS; CDR2 reads YFSETQ. The CDR3 has 16 residues. The CDR3 sequence is CASSPQGAGGPDTQYF. CDR3 nucleotide sequence: TGCGCCAGCAGCCCCCAGGGAGCGGGGGGACCAGATACGCAGTATTTT. Looking up the rest from reference TRBV5-1 and TRBJ2-3 gives the full variable domain: KAGVTQTPRYLIKTRGQQVTLSCSPISGHRSVSWYQQTPGQGLQFLFEYFSETQRNKGNFPGRFSGRQFSNSRSEMNVSTLELGDSALYLCASSPQGAGGPDTQYFGPGTRLTVL.

This clonotype was found a few times. J is TRBJ2-5 and V is TRBV7-2, with D possibly TRBD2 on 6 matching bases. Germline CDR1 and CDR2: SGHTA and FQGNSA. The CDR3 sequence is 13 residues long. Trimming cost V 3 bases and J 5 bases, with 10 bases left between them. CDR3 amino acids: CASSFRDWETQYF. The CDR3 nucleotides read TGTGCCAGCAGCTTCCGGGACTGGGAGACCCAGTACTTC.

In this sample, this clonotype turned up many times. The rearrangement links TRBV19 to TRBJ2-2, with 9 bases matching TRBD2. This CDR3 has 17 amino acids. The V gene's germline CDR1 is LNHDA and CDR2 SQIVND (reference sequence). J was trimmed by 2 bases and V by 7 bases; bases with no gene match: 11. The CDR3 nucleotides are TGTGCCAGTAAGAGCGGTAGCGGGGGCCCCAACACCGGGGAGCTGTTTTTT. Translated: CASKSGSGGPNTGELFF.

Many counts were recorded for this clonotype. The chain couples TRBV5-1 to TRBJ1-2; tentative D call: TRBD1 (5 bases). The germline V and J ends were trimmed by 0 bases and 4 bases, with 13 bases remaining between them. Germline V CDR1 and CDR2: SGHRS, YFSETQ. The CDR3 runs 15 residues. The CDR3 is CASSLAAGGGYGYTF. The CDR3 nucleotides read TGCGCCAGCAGCTTGGCCGCCGGCGGGGGCTATGGCTACACCTTC.

This clonotype was found many times. V is TRBV5-4 and J is TRBJ1-1; D call uncertain. Per the germline V gene, CDR1 is SGHNT and CDR2 is YYREEE (reference sequence). The V end was cut by 0 bases, the J end by 0 bases, with 3 bases between. The CDR3 runs 13 residues. The CDR3 here is CASSLVMNTEAFF. The CDR3 DNA sequence: TGTGCCAGCAGCTTGGTGATGAACACTGAAGCTTTCTTT.